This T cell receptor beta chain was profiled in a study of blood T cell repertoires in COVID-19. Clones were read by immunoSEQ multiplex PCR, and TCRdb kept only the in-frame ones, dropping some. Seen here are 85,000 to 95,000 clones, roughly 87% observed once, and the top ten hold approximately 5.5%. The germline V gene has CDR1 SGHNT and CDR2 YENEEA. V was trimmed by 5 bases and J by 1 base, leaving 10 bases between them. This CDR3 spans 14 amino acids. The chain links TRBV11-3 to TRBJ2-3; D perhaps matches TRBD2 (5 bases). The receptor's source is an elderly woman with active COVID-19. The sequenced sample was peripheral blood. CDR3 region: CASSPSRGTDTQYF. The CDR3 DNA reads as TGTGCCAGCAGCCCATCGAGGGGCACAGATACGCAGTATTTT.